This entry features one T cell receptor (beta chain) sequence. There are 15 residues in the CDR3. V was clipped by 6 bases and J by 4 bases, with 15 bases between them. Germline CDR1 and CDR2: SGHAT and FQNNGV. This specimen comes from a study of identical twins. A universal primer site came from template switching; cDNA carried unique molecular identifiers. TCRdb independently ran MiXCR on the 5' RACE reads; one entry per CDR3 protein. The sample holds hundreds of thousands of distinct CDR3 sequences; approximately 20% are singletons and the top ten take 0.4% to 0.6%. A further study also used this sample, focusing on yellow fever vaccine responses in identical twins.

This sequence joins TRBV11-2 and TRBJ2-2; no clear D gene. The specimen sequenced was CD4+ T cells sorted from blood. The receptor was derived from a woman aged 18-30 years in good health. The CDR3 loop is CASRTGLRGTGELFF. CDR3 coding DNA: TGTGCCAGCAGAACGGGTTTACGTGGCACCGGGGAGCTGTTTTTT.